Detailed here is one T cell receptor (beta chain). Germline values: CDR1 MDHEN, CDR2 SYDVKM. The V gene lost 7 bases and the J gene lost 6 bases, with 13 bases spanning the gap. This CDR3 spans 14 amino acids. Assay used: immunoSEQ multiplex PCR; TCRdb lists only in-frame clones, some missing. The sample has about 190,000 clones, more than 80% seen once. This sample is drawn from a study of T cell responses to AZD1222 COVID-19 vaccine. The sample in question was peripheral blood, obtained on day 0 of AZD1222 vaccination. The clonotype was recovered from an adult in good health. The gene calls are TRBV28 and TRBJ1-6; D perhaps matches TRBD1 (5 bases). The CDR3 is CASNQGGSNSPLHF. The CDR3 DNA follows: TGTGCCAGCAACCAGGGCGGTAGTAATTCACCCCTCCACTTT.